This T cell receptor (beta chain) was sequenced during a study of blood T cell repertoires in COVID-19. As originally analysed: Reference gene primers were amplified, and this amplification served to estimate nucleated cell counts. The repertoire was sequenced with immunoSEQ multiplex PCR; TCRdb's copy has only in-frame clones and lacks some. The V and J calls and clone size were taken over from that table, and D and trimming were inferred from the DNA. The sample includes some 200,000 clones, roughly 80% seen only once; the top ten take about 15%. V shed 0 bases, J shed 3 bases, and the junction held 10 bases outside the gene matches. This CDR3 region has 17 residues. Germline lookup yields CDR1 SGHRS and CDR2 YFSETQ.

The sequence came from a man aged 25 to 40 with active or convalescent COVID-19. The sequenced sample was peripheral blood. The chain links TRBV5-1 to TRBJ1-2, with 8 bases matching TRBD1. DNA for the CDR3: TGCGCCAGCAGCTTGGCGAGAGCCTTACAGGGGGACTATGGCTACACCTTC. Translating it yields CASSLARALQGDYGYTF.